These 13 T cell receptor beta chains originate from one sample sequenced in a study of blood T cell repertoires in COVID-19. Sequencing was performed with immunoSEQ multiplex PCR; in TCRdb, only in-frame clones are kept and a portion is missing. The sample has 260,000 or so clones; about 91% are singletons. Sequencing used PBMCs or T cells enriched from blood (not recorded which). The receptor source for this set is a woman aged 40 to 49 with acute COVID-19.

The V gene is TRBV28, the J gene TRBJ2-1; D is unclear. The germline V gene encodes CDR1 MDHEN and CDR2 SYDVKM. Trimming stripped 10 bases from V and 6 bases from J, with 22 bases between. This CDR3 is 15 amino acids long. For the CDR3, the DNA is TGTGCCACCTACTCGTCTTTTGGTTCAGGCAATGAGCAGTTCTTC. This sequence encodes CATYSSFGSGNEQFF. Drawing the rest from reference TRBV28 and TRBJ2-1, the complete variable domain is DVKVTQSSRYLVKRTGEKVFLECVQDMDHENMFWYRQDPGLGLRLIYFSYDVKMKEKGDIPEGYSVSREKKERFSLILESASTNQTSMYLCATYSSFGSGNEQFFGPGTRLTVL.

This clone was observed many times. The chain uses TRBV7-9 and TRBJ2-2; the match to TRBD1 covers 9 bases. The CDR3 consists of 14 residues. CDR1 is SEHNR, CDR2 FQNEAQ, per germline (reference sequence). J lost 5 bases, V lost 7 bases, and 5 bases had no gene match. The DNA for the CDR3 is TGTGCCAGCACCCGGACAGGGGTTACCGGGGAGCTGTTTTTT. It is translated as CASTRTGVTGELFF.

The chain combines TRBV10-1 with TRBJ2-7; maybe TRBD2 (6 bases). CDR1 is WNHNN and CDR2 is SYGVQD in the germline V gene (reference sequence). V dropped 0 bases and J dropped 0 bases, with 6 bases sitting between them. The CDR3 is 14 amino acids. CDR3 region: CASSESGSSYEQYF. In DNA, the CDR3 is TGCGCCAGCAGTGAGTCCGGGAGCTCCTACGAGCAGTACTTC.

The chain carries TRBV5-4 and TRBJ2-5; a weak D match, TRBD2 (5 bases). Trimming stripped 3 bases from V and 0 bases from J, with 12 bases between. The CDR3 is 15 residues long. Germline V lookup: CDR1 SGHNT, CDR2 YYREEE (reference sequence). CDR3 sequence (DNA): TGTGCCAGCAGCTCGGGCGGGTACTACCAAGAGACCCAGTACTTC. It translates to CASSSGGYYQETQYF.

This clone occurred once. The chain joins TRBV12-5 to TRBJ2-1; 13 bases fit TRBD2. V dropped 7 bases and J dropped 8; count of bases not matched to a gene: 11. There are 16 residues in the CDR3. CDR1 is LGHNT, CDR2 FRNRAP, per germline. The chain's CDR3 is CASATGLAGTMDEQFF. The CDR3 DNA reads TGTGCTAGTGCCACGGGACTAGCGGGGACGATGGATGAGCAGTTCTTC.

The rearrangement uses TRBV21-1 and TRBJ2-3; the table's D call, TRBD2, was not checked against the DNA. TRBV21-1 is annotated as a pseudogene. The CDR3 runs 13 residues. CDR3 nucleotide sequence: TGTGCCAGGGTTATAAGCGGCGCAGATACGCAGTATTTT. This translates into CARVISGADTQYF.

This clone was found many times. This chain joins TRBV5-4 and TRBJ1-4, with TRBD1 matching over 9 bases. The CDR3 has 16 residues. V lost 1 base to trimming and J lost 10 bases; unmatched junction nucleotides: 11. The germline gives CDR1 SGHNT, CDR2 YYREEE (reference sequence). CDR3 DNA sequence: TGTGCCAGCAGCTTGTCGCGGGGGGACAGGGTTGGAAAACTGTTTTTT. As protein: CASSLSRGDRVGKLFF.

The chain combines TRBV5-6 with TRBJ1-2; D not resolved. V shed 0 bases and J shed 5 bases, with 23 bases lying between them. Germline-derived CDR1 and CDR2 are SGHDT and YYEEEE. This CDR3 contains 18 residues. Here the CDR3 reads CASSLGRFVSRGGYGYTF. CDR3 bases: TGTGCCAGCAGCTTGGGAAGGTTTGTAAGCCGGGGAGGATATGGCTACACCTTC.

The chain recombines TRBV5-1 with TRBJ2-5, with a possible D match to TRBD1 (5 bases). CDR3 length equals 15 residues. CDR1 is SGHRS and CDR2 is YFSETQ in the germline V gene. V gave up 0 bases and J gave up 5 bases, with 14 bases separating them. CDR3 sequence: CASSLEPGWLETQYF. Here the CDR3 DNA reads TGCGCCAGCAGCTTGGAGCCAGGGTGGTTGGAGACCCAGTACTTC.

The J gene is TRBJ1-6, the V gene TRBV18; D gene uncertain. The V end lost 3 bases, the J end lost 6 bases, and 12 bases lay between the germline ends. This CDR3 has 15 residues. Germline loops: CDR1 KGHSH, CDR2 LQKENI. The chain's CDR3 is CASSPEASANSPLHF. The CDR3 region has the DNA TGTGCCAGCTCACCGGAGGCGTCCGCTAATTCACCCCTCCACTTT.

V usage is TRBV11-2 and J usage is TRBJ1-4; weak D call: TRBD1 (5 bases). V was shortened by 7 bases and J by 8 bases, with 17 bases between the two germline ends. Germline CDR1 SGHAT, CDR2 FQNNGV. The length of the CDR3 is 14 residues. The CDR3 reads CASTLDSFPEKLFF. The CDR3 region has the DNA TGTGCCAGCACCCTAGACAGTTTCCCCGAAAAACTGTTTTTT. Full variable domain (outside the CDR3, taken from reference TRBV11-2 and TRBJ1-4): EAGVAQSPRYKIIEKRQSVAFWCNPISGHATLYWYQQILGQGPKLLIQFQNNGVVDDSQLPKDRFSAERLKGVDSTLKIQPAKLEDSAVYLCASTLDSFPEKLFFGSGTQLSVL.

The chain employs TRBV7-9 and TRBJ1-2, with TRBD1 matching over 7 bases. Germline loops: CDR1 SEHNR, CDR2 FQNEAQ (reference sequence). V shed 4 bases and J 2 bases; nucleotides not matched to a gene: 7. CDR3 size: 15 residues. CDR3 DNA: TGTGCCAGCAGCTCACCACAGGACAGGAACTATGGCTACACCTTC. Translating gives CASSSPQDRNYGYTF. Filled out from reference TRBV7-9 and TRBJ1-2, the complete variable domain reads DTGVSQNPRHKITKRGQNVTFRCDPISEHNRLYWYRQTLGQGPEFLTYFQNEAQLEKSRLLSDRFSAERPKGSFSTLEIQRTEQGDSAMYLCASSSPQDRNYGYTFGSGTRLTVV.

This chain joins TRBV2 and TRBJ1-5; no definite D call. The CDR3 consists of 14 residues. Germline V gives CDR1 SNHLY, CDR2 FYNNEI. Trimming stripped 2 bases from V and 3 bases from J, with 8 bases between. CDR3 in amino acids: CASSERLSNQPQHF. As DNA, the CDR3 is TGTGCCAGCAGTGAACGTCTCTCCAATCAGCCCCAGCATTTT.